This T cell receptor beta chain was retrieved from a study of blood T cell repertoires in COVID-19. At the level of the study: Samples taken during acute and convalescent COVID-19 were collected in the United States, Italy and Spain. PBMCs, B-cell-depleted T cells, or T cells provided the cDNA or gDNA that made up the material.

The germline V gene has CDR1 SGHTA and CDR2 FQGNSA. The CDR3 spans 15 residues. The trim removed 1 base at V and 7 bases at J, leaving 7 bases unmatched. In the authors' methods: Nucleated cell counts were estimated from reference gene primer amplification. Sequencing was performed with immunoSEQ multiplex PCR; in TCRdb, only in-frame clones are kept and a portion is missing. Clonal size and the V and J genes are those of that table, whereas D and trimming came from the DNA. The data contain about 350,000 clones, about 90% of them singletons. This clonotype originated in a woman between 18 and 29 years old who had recovered from COVID-19. The V call is TRBV7-2, the J call TRBJ2-1, with 7 bases identical to TRBD2. The material sequenced was peripheral blood. CDR3 nucleotide sequence: TGTGCCAGCAGCTTAGTGGGCGGGAGCGGGAATGAGCAGTTCTTC. Residues: CASSLVGGSGNEQFF.